This T cell receptor beta chain came from a study of beta chain features in type 1 diabetes. Looking at the study overall: Healthy donors resembled patients in age, gender and cell yields. All samples yielded around 98 million examined sorted cells. Overall study findings and caveats: Junctions at VDJ sites from type 1 diabetes patients had fewer insertions and more deletions. Researchers report that Type 1 diabetes patients had moderately but significantly shorter TCRB CDR3s across all four CD4+ subsets.

This CDR3 region has 15 residues. Trimming left V 4 bases short and J 4 bases short, with 16 bases between. From germline, CDR1 is MNHNS and CDR2 SASEGT. This clone was seen just once. The antigen is not known. The whole isolated RNA underwent reverse transcription, so sequencing captured expressed TCRB transcripts. Assay used: immunoSEQ multiplex PCR; TCRdb lists only in-frame clones, some missing. The table includes around 26,000 clones, approximately 70% detected once. Sequencing was carried out using stem cell memory CD4+ T cells from blood. This TCR came from a woman in her thirties or forties with type 1 diabetes. The chain couples TRBV6-1 to TRBJ1-2; possibly TRBD1 for D (5 bases). The CDR3 loop is CASSVGAGYSYGYTF. The CDR3, as DNA: TGTGCCAGCAGTGTAGGGGCAGGGTACAGCTATGGCTACACCTTC.